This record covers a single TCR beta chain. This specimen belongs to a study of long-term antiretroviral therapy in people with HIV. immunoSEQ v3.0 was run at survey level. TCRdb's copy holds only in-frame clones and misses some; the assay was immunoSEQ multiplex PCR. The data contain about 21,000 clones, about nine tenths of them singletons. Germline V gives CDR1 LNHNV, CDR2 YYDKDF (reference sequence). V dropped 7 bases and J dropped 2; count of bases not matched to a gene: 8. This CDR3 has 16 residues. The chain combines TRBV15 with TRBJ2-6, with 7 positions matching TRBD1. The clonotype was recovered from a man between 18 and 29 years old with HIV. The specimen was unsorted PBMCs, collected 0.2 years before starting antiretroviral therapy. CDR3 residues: CATTTGDAPGANVLTF. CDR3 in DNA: TGTGCCACCACCACAGGGGATGCACCTGGGGCCAACGTCCTGACTTTC.